This section outlines one TCR beta chain sequence together with its context. Its cognate antigen is unknown. Time point: cycle 4 day 1 (C4D1), after five to seven weeks of nivolumab. Every single patient, without exception, relapsed after autologous stem cell transplantation, and brentuximab vedotin exposure varied. This specimen comes from a study of PD-1 blockade in classical Hodgkin lymphoma. The data were produced by immunoSEQ multiplex PCR, yet TCRdb's version contains in-frame clones alone and is incomplete. The data contain about 47,000 clones, 70% to 80% of them seen just once; the ten biggest clones take up about 20%. The V end was cut by 5 bases, the J end by 5 bases, with 13 bases between. This CDR3 contains 13 residues. Germline CDR1 and CDR2: SGHVS and FQNEAQ. Overall study results and limits: Patients who began taking nivolumab under 1 year after ASCT were left out. CD4+ TCR diversity, unlike CD8+, rose significantly by C4D1. The origin of the repertoire differences remains undefined, with disease activity or prior therapy as possible causes.

The sequence derives from a human donor with classical Hodgkin lymphoma. Specimen: peripheral blood mononuclear cells (PBMCs), collected before the fourth cycle of nivolumab. This rearrangement joins TRBV7-8 to TRBJ2-7; D might be TRBD1 (6 bases). CDR3 nucleotides: TGTGCCAGCAGCCTTGGGGCAGGGGACGAGCAGTACTTC. It specifies CASSLGAGDEQYF. Full variable domain (rest looked up from reference TRBV7-8 and TRBJ2-7): GAGVSQSPRYKVAKRGQDVALRCDPISGHVSLFWYQQALGQGPEFLTYFQNEAQLDKSGLPSDRFFAERPEGSVSTLKIQRTQQEDSAVYLCASSLGAGDEQYFGPGTRLTVT.